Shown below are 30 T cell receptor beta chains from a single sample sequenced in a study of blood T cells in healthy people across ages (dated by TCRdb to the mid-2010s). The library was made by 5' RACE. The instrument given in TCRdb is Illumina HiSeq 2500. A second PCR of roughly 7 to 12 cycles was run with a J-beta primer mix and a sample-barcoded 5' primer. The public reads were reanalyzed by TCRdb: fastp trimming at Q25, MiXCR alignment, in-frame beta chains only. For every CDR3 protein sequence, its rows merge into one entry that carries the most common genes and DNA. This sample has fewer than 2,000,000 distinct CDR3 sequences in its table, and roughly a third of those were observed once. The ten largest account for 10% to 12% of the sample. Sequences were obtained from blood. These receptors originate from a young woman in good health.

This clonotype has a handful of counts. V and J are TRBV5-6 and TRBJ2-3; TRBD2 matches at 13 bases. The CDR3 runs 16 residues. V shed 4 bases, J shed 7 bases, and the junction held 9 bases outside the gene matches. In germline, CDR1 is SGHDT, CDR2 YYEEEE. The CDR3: CASSVPGLAGRNTQYF. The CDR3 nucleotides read TGTGCCAGCAGCGTACCGGGACTAGCGGGACGTAATACGCAGTATTTT.

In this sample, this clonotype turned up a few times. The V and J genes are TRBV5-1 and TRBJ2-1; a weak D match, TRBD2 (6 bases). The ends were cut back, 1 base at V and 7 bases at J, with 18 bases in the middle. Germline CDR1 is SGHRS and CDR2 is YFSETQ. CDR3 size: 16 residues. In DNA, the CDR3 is TGCGCCAGCAGCTTGTGGAACGGGGGAGTGGGGAATGAGCAGTTCTTC. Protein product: CASSLWNGGVGNEQFF.

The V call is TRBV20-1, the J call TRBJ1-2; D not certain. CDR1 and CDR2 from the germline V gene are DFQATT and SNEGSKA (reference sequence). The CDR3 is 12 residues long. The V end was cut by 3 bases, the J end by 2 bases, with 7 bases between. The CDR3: CSASFRNYGYTF. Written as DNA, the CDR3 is TGCAGTGCTAGCTTCAGGAACTATGGCTACACCTTC.

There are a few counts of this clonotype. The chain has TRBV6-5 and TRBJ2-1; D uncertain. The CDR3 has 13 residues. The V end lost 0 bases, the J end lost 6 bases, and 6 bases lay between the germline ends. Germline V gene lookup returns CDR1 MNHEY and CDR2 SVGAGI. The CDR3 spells CASSYSETNEQFF. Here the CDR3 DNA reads TGTGCCAGCAGTTACTCCGAGACCAATGAGCAGTTCTTC.

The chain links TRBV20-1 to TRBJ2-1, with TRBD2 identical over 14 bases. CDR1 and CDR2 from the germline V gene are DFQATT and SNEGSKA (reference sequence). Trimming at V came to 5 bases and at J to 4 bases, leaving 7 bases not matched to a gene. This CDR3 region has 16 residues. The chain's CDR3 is CSARTSGRTGYNEQFF. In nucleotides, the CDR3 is TGCAGTGCTCGGACTAGCGGGAGGACAGGGTACAATGAGCAGTTCTTC.

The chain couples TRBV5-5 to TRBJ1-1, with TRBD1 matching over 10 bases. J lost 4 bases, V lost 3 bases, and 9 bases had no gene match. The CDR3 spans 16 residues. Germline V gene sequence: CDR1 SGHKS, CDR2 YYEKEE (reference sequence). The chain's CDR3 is CASSSGTGDYGTEAFF. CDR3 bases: TGTGCCAGCAGCTCCGGGACAGGGGATTACGGCACTGAAGCTTTCTTT.

The DNA for the CDR3 is TGTGCCAGCGCCGAGACAGGGTCCCATGGCTACACCTTC. This sequence encodes CASAETGSHGYTF. The chain employs TRBV2 and TRBJ1-2; TRBD1 matches 7 bases. The CDR3 has 13 amino acids. Germline assignment: CDR1 SNHLY and CDR2 FYNNEI. The J segment lost 6 bases and the V segment lost 8 bases, leaving 9 bases of the junction unmatched.

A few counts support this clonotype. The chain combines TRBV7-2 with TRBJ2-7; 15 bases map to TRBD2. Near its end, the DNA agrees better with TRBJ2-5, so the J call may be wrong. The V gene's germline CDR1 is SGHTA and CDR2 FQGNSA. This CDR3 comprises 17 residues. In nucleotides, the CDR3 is TGTGCCAGCAGCTTTGGACTAGCGGGGGGGGCACGGGAGACCCAGTACTTC. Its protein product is CASSFGLAGGARETQYF.

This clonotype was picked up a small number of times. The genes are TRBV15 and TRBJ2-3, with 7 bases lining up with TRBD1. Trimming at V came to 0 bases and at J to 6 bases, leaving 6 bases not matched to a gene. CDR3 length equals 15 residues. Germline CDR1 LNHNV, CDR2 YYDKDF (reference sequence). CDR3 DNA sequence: TGTGCCACCAGCAGAGAAGGACAGGACGGGGATACGCAGTATTTT. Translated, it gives CATSREGQDGDTQYF.

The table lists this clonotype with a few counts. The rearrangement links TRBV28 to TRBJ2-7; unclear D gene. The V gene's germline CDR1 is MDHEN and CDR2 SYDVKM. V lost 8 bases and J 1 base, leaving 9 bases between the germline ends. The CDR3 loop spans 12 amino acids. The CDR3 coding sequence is TGTGCCAGCCTGAAGGATTCCTACGAGCAGTACTTC. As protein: CASLKDSYEQYF.

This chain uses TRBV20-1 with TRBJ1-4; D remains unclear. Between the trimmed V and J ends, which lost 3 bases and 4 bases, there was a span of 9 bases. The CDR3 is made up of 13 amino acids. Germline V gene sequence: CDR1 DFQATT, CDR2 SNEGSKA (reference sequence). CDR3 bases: TGCAGTGCTAGGGCCAGCCTTAATGAAAAACTGTTTTTT. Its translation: CSARASLNEKLFF.

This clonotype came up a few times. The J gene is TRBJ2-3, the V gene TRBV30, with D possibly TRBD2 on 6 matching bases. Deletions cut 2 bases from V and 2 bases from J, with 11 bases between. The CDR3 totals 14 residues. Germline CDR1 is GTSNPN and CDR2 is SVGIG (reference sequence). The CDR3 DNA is TGTGCCTGGAGTCGAGGGAGGCCCACAGATACGCAGTATTTT. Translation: CAWSRGRPTDTQYF.

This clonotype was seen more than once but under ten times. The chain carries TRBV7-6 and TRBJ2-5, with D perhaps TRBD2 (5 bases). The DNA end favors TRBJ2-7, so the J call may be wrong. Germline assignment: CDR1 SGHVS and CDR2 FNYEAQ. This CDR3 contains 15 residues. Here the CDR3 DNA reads TGTGCCAGCAGCTTAGCCAGCGGACGGATCAACGAGCAGTACTTC. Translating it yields CASSLASGRINEQYF.

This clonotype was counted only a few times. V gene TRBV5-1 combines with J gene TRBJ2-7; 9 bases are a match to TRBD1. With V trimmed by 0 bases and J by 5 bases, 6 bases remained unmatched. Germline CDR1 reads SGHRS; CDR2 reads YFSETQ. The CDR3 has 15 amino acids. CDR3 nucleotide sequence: TGCGCCAGCAGCTTGGCGGGGACAGGGTTCGACGAGCAGTACTTC. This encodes CASSLAGTGFDEQYF.

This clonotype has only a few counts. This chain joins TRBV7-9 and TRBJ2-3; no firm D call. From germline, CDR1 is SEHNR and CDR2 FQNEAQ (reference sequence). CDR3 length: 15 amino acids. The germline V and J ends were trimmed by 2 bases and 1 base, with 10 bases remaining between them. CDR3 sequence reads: CASSLTRVGTDTQYF. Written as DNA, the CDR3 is TGTGCCAGCAGCTTAACCCGGGTGGGCACAGATACGCAGTATTTT.

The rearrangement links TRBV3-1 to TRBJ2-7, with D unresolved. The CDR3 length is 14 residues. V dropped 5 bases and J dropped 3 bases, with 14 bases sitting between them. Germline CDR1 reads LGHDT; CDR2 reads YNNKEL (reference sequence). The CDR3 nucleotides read TGTGCCAGCAGCTTCCGGGCCCGAGACTACGAGCAGTACTTC. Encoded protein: CASSFRARDYEQYF.

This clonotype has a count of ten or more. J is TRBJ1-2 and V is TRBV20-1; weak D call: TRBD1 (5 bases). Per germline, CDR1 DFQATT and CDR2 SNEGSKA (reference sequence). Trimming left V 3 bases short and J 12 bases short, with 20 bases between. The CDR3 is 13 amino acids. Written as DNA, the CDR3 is TGCAGTGCTAGCGAATGGATAGCGCAGGGCCACACCTTC. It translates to CSASEWIAQGHTF.

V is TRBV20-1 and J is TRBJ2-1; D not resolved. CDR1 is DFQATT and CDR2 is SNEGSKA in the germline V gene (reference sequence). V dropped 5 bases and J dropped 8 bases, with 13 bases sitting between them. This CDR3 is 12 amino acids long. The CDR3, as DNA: TGCAGTGCTGGGGTGGGAATCCATGAGCAGTTCTTC. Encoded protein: CSAGVGIHEQFF.

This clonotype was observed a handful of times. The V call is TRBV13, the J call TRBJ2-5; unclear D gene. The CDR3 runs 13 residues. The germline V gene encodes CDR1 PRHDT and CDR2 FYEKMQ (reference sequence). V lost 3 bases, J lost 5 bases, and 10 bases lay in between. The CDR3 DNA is TGTGCCAGCAGCTTTCCGGGTGCGGAGACCCAGTACTTC. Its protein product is CASSFPGAETQYF.

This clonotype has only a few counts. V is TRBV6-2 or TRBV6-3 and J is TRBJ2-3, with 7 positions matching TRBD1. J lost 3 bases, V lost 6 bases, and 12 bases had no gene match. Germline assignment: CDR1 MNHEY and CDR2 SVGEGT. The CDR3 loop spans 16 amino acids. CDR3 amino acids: CASRPGQAVSTDTQYF. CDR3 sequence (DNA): TGTGCCAGCAGGCCTGGACAGGCGGTTTCGACAGATACGCAGTATTTT.

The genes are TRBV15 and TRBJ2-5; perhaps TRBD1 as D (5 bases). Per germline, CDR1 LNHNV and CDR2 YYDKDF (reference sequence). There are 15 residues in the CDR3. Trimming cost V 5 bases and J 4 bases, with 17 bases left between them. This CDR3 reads CATSVSQGWTETQYF. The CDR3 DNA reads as TGTGCCACCAGCGTAAGTCAGGGCTGGACAGAGACCCAGTACTTC.

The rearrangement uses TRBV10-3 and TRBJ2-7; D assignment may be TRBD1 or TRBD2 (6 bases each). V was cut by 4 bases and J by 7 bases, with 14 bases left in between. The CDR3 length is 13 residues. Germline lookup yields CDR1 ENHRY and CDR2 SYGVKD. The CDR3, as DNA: TGTGCCATCAGTGGGGACACCCGGGGGGAGCAGTACTTC. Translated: CAISGDTRGEQYF.

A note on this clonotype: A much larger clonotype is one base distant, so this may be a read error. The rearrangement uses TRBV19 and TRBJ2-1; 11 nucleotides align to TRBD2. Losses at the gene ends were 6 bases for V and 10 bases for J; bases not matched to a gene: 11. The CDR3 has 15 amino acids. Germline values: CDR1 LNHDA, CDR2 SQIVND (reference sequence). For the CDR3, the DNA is TGTGCCAGTAGCGAACGACTAGCGGGGTACTACGAGCAGTTCTTC. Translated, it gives CASSERLAGYYEQFF. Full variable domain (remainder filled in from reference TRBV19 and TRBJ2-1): DGGITQSPKYLFRKEGQNVTLSCEQNLNHDAMYWYRQDPGQGLRLIYYSQIVNDFQKGDIAEGYSVSREKKESFPLTVTSAQKNPTAFYLCASSERLAGYYEQFFGPGTRLTVL.

The CDR3 region is CASSLVAQPSTDTQYF. CDR3 nucleotide sequence: TGCGCCAGCAGCTTGGTGGCACAACCTAGCACAGATACGCAGTATTTT. J is TRBJ2-3 and V is TRBV5-1; D call uncertain. Germline values: CDR1 SGHRS, CDR2 YFSETQ. The CDR3 totals 16 residues. V gave up 0 bases and J gave up 0 bases, with 11 bases separating them.

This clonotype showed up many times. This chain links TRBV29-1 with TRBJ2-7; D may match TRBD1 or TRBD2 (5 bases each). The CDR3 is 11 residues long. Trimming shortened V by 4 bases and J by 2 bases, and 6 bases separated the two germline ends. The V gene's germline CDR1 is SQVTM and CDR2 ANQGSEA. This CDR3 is CSVGDPYEQYF. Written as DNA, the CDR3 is TGCAGCGTTGGGGACCCCTACGAGCAGTACTTC.

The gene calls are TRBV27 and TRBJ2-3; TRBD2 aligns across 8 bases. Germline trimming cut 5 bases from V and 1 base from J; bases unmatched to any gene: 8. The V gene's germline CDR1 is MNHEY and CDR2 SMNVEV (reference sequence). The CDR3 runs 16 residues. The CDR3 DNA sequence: TGTGCCAGCAGTACAACCGGGACTAGGGGCACAGATACGCAGTATTTT. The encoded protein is CASSTTGTRGTDTQYF.

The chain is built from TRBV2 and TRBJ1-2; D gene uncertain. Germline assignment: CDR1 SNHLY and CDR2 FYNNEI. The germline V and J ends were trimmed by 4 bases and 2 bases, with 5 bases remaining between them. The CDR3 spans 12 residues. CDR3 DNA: TGTGCCAGCAGTGTCGAGAACTATGGCTACACCTTC. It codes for CASSVENYGYTF.

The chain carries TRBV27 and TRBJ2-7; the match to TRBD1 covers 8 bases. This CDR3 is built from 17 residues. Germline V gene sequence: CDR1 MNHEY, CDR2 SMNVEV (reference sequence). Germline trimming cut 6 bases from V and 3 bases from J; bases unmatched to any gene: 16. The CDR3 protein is CASSPVDWDRRYYEQYF. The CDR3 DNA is TGTGCCAGCAGCCCTGTCGACTGGGACAGGAGATACTACGAGCAGTACTTC.

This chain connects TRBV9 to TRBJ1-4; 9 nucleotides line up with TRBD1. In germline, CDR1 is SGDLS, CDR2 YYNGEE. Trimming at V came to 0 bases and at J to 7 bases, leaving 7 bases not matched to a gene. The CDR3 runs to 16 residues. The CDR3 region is CASSVGGQGIGEKLFF. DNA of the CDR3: TGTGCCAGCAGCGTAGGGGGACAGGGAATTGGTGAAAAACTGTTTTTT.

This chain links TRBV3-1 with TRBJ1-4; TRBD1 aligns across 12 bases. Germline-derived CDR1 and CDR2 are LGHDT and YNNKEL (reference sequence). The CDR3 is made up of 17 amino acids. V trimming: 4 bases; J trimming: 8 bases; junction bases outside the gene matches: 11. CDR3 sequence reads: CASSRRDRGRQVEKLFF. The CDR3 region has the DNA TGTGCCAGCAGCCGCCGGGACAGGGGGCGGCAGGTGGAAAAACTGTTTTTT.